The T cell receptor beta chain described here comes from a study of CD8 T cells in ankylosing spondylitis. This CDR3 is 14 amino acids long. The germline V gene encodes CDR1 SGHTA and CDR2 FQGNSA. V was clipped by 6 bases and J by 8 bases; unmatched bases: 9. Scientists made TCR beta libraries using quantitative 5'-RACE with molecular barcodes. Each CDR3 protein is one row after TCRdb ran MiXCR on the 5' RACE reads. The table has roughly 700,000 distinct CDR3 sequences, under 20% seen once. About this clonotype itself: Its antigen remains unknown.

Broader study findings: Clones that were linked to disease were CD8+ and were relatively rare in peripheral blood. About eight highly homologous variants made up a TCR beta motif that seemed to typify ankylosing spondylitis blood. The authors reported significant enrichment of disease-linked clones in matched ankylosing spondylitis synovial fluid.

This TCR was sampled from a male donor with ankylosing spondylitis. Sequencing was done on a sample of blood, either unsorted or a sorted T cell fraction (not recorded which). The chain combines TRBV7-2 with TRBJ2-4; 8 nucleotides agree with TRBD1. The CDR3 protein is CASRLQGAGDIQYF. The CDR3 nucleotides read TGTGCCAGCAGGCTCCAGGGGGCCGGGGACATTCAGTACTTC.